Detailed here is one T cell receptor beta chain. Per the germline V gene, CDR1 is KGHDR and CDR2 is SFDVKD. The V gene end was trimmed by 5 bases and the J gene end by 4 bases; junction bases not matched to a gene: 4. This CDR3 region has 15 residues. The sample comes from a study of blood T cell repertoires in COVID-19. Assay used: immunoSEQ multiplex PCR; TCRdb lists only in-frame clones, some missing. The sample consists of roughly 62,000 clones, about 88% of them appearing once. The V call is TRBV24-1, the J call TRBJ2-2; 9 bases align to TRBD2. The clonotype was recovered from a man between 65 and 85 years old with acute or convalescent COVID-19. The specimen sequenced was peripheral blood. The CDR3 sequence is CATSVGSGGTGELFF. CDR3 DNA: TGTGCCACCAGTGTTGGTAGCGGGGGCACCGGGGAGCTGTTTTTT.